The 2 T cell receptor beta chains below were found in one sample sequenced in a study of OX40 agonist ivuxolimab in advanced cancers. Repertoires were generated with immunoSEQ multiplex PCR, while TCRdb's copy carries only in-frame clones and drops some. The sample lists about 61,000 clones, about 90% seen once, with 23% in the top ten. The input for sequencing was CD4+ or CD8+ T cells sorted from blood, taken in a trial of the OX40 agonist ivuxolimab. Receptors originate from an adult with an advanced solid tumor such as melanoma, head and neck, liver or kidney cancer.

The chain employs TRBV6-4 and TRBJ1-5, with D unclear. This CDR3 is built from 14 residues. Trimming took 3 bases from V and 8 from J, leaving 14 bases between them. Looked up from germline, CDR1 is MRHNA and CDR2 is SNTAGT. CDR3 DNA: TGTGCCAGCAGTGAAAGAGCGGGAGATAAGCCCCAGCATTTT. Translation gives CASSERAGDKPQHF.

V gene TRBV30 combines with J gene TRBJ2-5; D remains ambiguous. This CDR3 is 11 amino acids long. Germline-derived CDR1 and CDR2 are GTSNPN and SVGIG (reference sequence). The V end lost 3 bases, the J end lost 6 bases, and 8 bases lay between the germline ends. CDR3 sequence (DNA): TGTGCCTGGAGCCCTGGAAAGACCCAGTACTTC. It is translated as CAWSPGKTQYF.